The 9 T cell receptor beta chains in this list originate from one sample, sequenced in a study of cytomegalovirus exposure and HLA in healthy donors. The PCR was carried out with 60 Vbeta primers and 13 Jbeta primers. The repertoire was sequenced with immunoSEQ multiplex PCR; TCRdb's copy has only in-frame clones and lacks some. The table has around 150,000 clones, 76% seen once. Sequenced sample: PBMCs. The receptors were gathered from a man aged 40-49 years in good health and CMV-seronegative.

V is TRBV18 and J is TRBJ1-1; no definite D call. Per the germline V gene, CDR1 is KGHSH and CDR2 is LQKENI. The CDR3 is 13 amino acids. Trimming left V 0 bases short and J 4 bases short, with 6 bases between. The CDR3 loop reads CASSPPHSTEAFF. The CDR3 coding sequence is TGTGCCAGCTCACCACCCCACAGCACTGAAGCTTTCTTT.

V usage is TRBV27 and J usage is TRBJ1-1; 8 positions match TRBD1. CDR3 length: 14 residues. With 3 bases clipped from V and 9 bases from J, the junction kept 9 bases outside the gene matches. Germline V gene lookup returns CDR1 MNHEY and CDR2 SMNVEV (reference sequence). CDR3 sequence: CASSLEFTGGKAFF. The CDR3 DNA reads TGTGCCAGCAGTTTGGAGTTTACAGGGGGGAAAGCTTTCTTT.

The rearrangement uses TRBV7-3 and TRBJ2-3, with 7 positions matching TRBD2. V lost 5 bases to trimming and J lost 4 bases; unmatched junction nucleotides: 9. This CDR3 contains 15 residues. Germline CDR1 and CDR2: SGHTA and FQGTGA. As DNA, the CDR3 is TGTGCCAGCAGCGACGGGACTACTACCGCAGATACGCAGTATTTT. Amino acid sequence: CASSDGTTTADTQYF. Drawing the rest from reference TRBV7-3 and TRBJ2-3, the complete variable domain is GAGVSQTPSNKVTEKGKYVELRCDPISGHTALYWYRQSLGQGPEFLIYFQGTGAADDSGLPNDRFFAVRPEGSVSTLKIQRTERGDSAVYLCASSDGTTTADTQYFGPGTRLTVL.

CDR3 sequence (DNA): TGTGCCAGCAGGGGGACAGGTTACAATGAGCAGTTCTTC. This sequence encodes CASRGTGYNEQFF. The rearrangement uses TRBV7-9 and TRBJ2-1; 8 bases align to TRBD1. V shed 6 bases, J shed 4 bases, and the junction held 2 bases outside the gene matches. This CDR3 contains 13 residues. Germline V lookup: CDR1 SEHNR, CDR2 FQNEAQ (reference sequence).

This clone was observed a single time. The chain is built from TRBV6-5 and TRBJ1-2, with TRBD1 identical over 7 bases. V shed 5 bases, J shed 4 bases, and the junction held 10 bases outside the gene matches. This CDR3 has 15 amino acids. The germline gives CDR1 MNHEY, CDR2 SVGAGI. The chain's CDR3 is CASSQGTALFYGYTF. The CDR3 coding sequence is TGTGCCAGCAGTCAGGGGACAGCCCTCTTCTATGGCTACACCTTC.

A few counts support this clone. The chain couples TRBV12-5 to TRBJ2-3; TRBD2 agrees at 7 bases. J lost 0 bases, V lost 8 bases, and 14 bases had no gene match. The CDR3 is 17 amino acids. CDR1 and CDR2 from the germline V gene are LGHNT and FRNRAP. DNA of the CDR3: TGTGCTAGTTACCCAGCGGGGAGGAACACTAGCACAGATACGCAGTATTTT. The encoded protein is CASYPAGRNTSTDTQYF.

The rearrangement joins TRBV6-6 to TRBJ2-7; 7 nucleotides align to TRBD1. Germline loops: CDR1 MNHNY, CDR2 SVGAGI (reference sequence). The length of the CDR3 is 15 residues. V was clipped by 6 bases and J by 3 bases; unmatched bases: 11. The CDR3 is CASREGQVLVYEQYF. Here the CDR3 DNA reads TGTGCCAGCAGAGAAGGACAGGTCCTTGTCTACGAGCAGTACTTC.

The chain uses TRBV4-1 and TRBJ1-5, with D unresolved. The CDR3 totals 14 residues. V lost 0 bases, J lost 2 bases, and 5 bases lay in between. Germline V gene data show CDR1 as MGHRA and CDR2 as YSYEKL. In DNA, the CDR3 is TGCGCCAGCAGCCAAGATTTCGGCAATCAGCCCCAGCATTTT. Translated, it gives CASSQDFGNQPQHF.

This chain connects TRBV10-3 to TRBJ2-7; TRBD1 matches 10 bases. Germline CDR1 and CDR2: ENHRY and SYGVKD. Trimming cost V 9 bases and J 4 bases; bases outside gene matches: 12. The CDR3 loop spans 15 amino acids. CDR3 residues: CAMGISGTGAYEQYF. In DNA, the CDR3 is TGTGCCATGGGGATATCAGGGACAGGGGCGTACGAGCAGTACTTC.